This TCR beta chain was profiled in a study of T cells in Graves' hyperthyroidism and ophthalmopathy. General study findings and limits: Most thyroid-expanded clonotypes above 0.001 were also found in blood. Ophthalmopathy was predicted by the model a median of 6.5 months ahead of onset.

Amplification of TCR beta CDR3 regions was performed using RNA transcripts as template. A set of HTBI primers served as the primers for a first-round RT-PCR of the TCR CDR3. Using its own MiXCR run on the multiplex PCR reads, TCRdb lists one record per CDR3 protein. The data contain 490,000 or so distinct CDR3 sequences, just under 20% of them singletons. CDR1 and CDR2 (germline): MNHNS, SASEGT. The CDR3 sequence is 14 residues long. Trimming removed 0 bases at V and 9 bases at J, with 15 bases between. This clonotype was detected ten times or more. Its antigen is unknown. Ophthalmopathy in the patients scored at least 3 on Clinical Activity Score and at least 4 on NOSPECS grade, lasting under 3 months.

The TCR was taken from a man aged 40-49 years with Graves' ophthalmopathy. Material for sequencing was blood. This chain joins TRBV6-1 and TRBJ2-7, with D possibly TRBD1 on 6 matching bases. CDR3 sequence: CASSEAPNRDGQYF. DNA of the CDR3: TGTGCCAGCAGTGAAGCGCCTAACAGGGATGGGCAGTACTTC.